Here is one T cell receptor (beta chain) with its context. The record originates from a study of OX40 agonist ivuxolimab in advanced cancers. Trimming took 4 bases from V and 4 from J; bases not matched to a gene: 6. This CDR3 comprises 15 residues. Per the germline V gene, CDR1 is SGHKS and CDR2 is YYEKEE (reference sequence). Profiled with immunoSEQ multiplex PCR; TCRdb holds only in-frame clones, not every one. The data contain over 75,000 clones, roughly 94% of them singletons. V usage is TRBV5-5 and J usage is TRBJ2-7, with 12 bases identical to TRBD2. This specimen was CD4+ or CD8+ T cells sorted from blood, taken in a trial of the OX40 agonist ivuxolimab. The source is an adult with an advanced solid tumor such as melanoma, head and neck, liver or kidney cancer. In DNA form, the CDR3 reads TGTGCCAGCAGCACCAGACTAGCGGGAGTTTACGAGCAGTACTTC. Translating it yields CASSTRLAGVYEQYF.